The 25 T cell receptor beta chains given below trace back to one sample, sequenced in a study of T cell responses to AZD1222 COVID-19 vaccine. TCRdb's table, derived via immunoSEQ multiplex PCR, lists solely in-frame clones and lacks some. This table holds roughly 96,000 clones, roughly 88% found once. The source was peripheral blood, collected 28 days after the second AZD1222 dose. The receptors stem from an adult who received the AZD1222 COVID-19 vaccine.

This clone was detected a few times. The chain has TRBV5-1 and TRBJ1-6; D is ambiguous. The CDR3 loop spans 15 amino acids. Trimming took off 2 bases at V and 7 bases at J, with 13 bases between the two ends. Per germline, CDR1 SGHRS and CDR2 YFSETQ. CDR3 region: CASSLGSLRNSPLHF. CDR3 coding DNA: TGCGCCAGCAGCTTAGGCTCACTGAGGAATTCACCCCTCCACTTT.

Worth noting for this clone: The sample has other DNA sequences that encode this CDR3 too. The chain combines TRBV7-9 with TRBJ2-1, with D possibly being TRBD1 or TRBD2 (6 bases each). The germline CDR1 and CDR2 sequences are SEHNR and FQNEAQ (reference sequence). The CDR3 has 14 amino acids. V lost 1 base to trimming and J lost 7 bases, with 11 bases between them. This CDR3 is CASSLGGLANEQFF. CDR3 nucleotides: TGTGCCAGCAGCTTAGGGGGGCTAGCGAATGAGCAGTTCTTC.

The genes are TRBV6-1 and TRBJ2-7; possible D gene TRBD2, 6 bases. The germline V and J ends were trimmed by 3 bases and 2 bases, with 8 bases remaining between them. The CDR3 runs 13 residues. CDR1 is MNHNS, CDR2 SASEGT, per germline. CDR3 amino acids: CASSDGLPYEQYF. The DNA for the CDR3 is TGTGCCAGCAGTGACGGACTACCCTACGAGCAGTACTTC.

This sequence joins TRBV6-6 and TRBJ1-4; no firm D call. The ends were cut back, 10 bases at V and 4 bases at J, with 19 bases in the middle. From germline, CDR1 is MNHNY and CDR2 SVGAGI (reference sequence). CDR3 length equals 15 residues. The CDR3 spells CATTPQDGLNEKLFF. The DNA for the CDR3 is TGTGCCACCACGCCCCAGGACGGACTTAATGAAAAACTGTTTTTT.

The CDR3: CASSSGTGAQETQYF. CDR3 coding DNA: TGCGCCAGCAGCTCCGGGACAGGGGCCCAAGAGACCCAGTACTTC. The chain has TRBV5-1 and TRBJ2-5; 10 bases line up with TRBD1. V shed 3 bases, J shed 1 base, and the junction held 3 bases outside the gene matches. The CDR3 totals 15 residues. Germline V gives CDR1 SGHRS, CDR2 YFSETQ.

The chain is built from TRBV9 and TRBJ1-6, with unresolved D. Germline assignment: CDR1 SGDLS and CDR2 YYNGEE. This CDR3 has 16 amino acids. V was shortened by 4 bases and J by 5 bases, with 16 bases between the two germline ends. The CDR3 DNA sequence: TGTGCCAGCAGCCCCCACGCGATCCTCGATAATTCACCCCTCCACTTT. Encoded protein: CASSPHAILDNSPLHF.

The gene calls are TRBV21-1 and TRBJ2-1; TRBD2, the D gene given by the table, was not confirmed from the DNA. TRBV21-1 is recorded as a pseudogene. The CDR3 length is 16 residues. For the CDR3, the DNA is TGTGCCAGCAGCCGCAGAGGCACCCCTTCCTACAATGAGCAGTTCTTC. Protein sequence: CASSRRGTPSYNEQFF.

This clone showed up just once. CDR3 in amino acids: CASSQDRLAGQETQYF. The CDR3 DNA reads as TGTGCCAGCAGCCAAGATCGGCTAGCGGGACAAGAGACCCAGTACTTC. The chain is built from TRBV4-2 and TRBJ2-5; TRBD2 matches at 9 bases. Germline V CDR1 and CDR2: LGHNA, YNFKEQ. V lost 0 bases and J lost 2; bases outside the gene matches: 4. The CDR3 has 16 residues.

This clone was seen just once. CDR3: CASSLLSGSYEQYF. The CDR3 DNA follows: TGTGCCAGCAGCCTCCTTAGCGGGAGTTACGAGCAGTACTTC. J is TRBJ2-7 and V is TRBV28; TRBD2 matches 9 bases. Losses at the gene ends were 6 bases for V and 4 bases for J; bases not matched to a gene: 7. The CDR3 length is 14 residues. From germline, CDR1 is MDHEN and CDR2 SYDVKM.

J is TRBJ2-4 and V is TRBV11-3; 9 nucleotides align to TRBD1. V dropped 5 bases and J dropped 6; count of bases not matched to a gene: 11. The V gene's germline CDR1 is SGHNT and CDR2 YENEEA. This CDR3 spans 16 amino acids. CDR3 residues: CASSHPPGQGRNIQYF. CDR3 nucleotides: TGTGCCAGCAGCCACCCTCCGGGACAGGGCAGAAACATTCAGTACTTC.

The J gene is TRBJ2-5, the V gene TRBV7-3; TRBD2 aligns across 7 bases. Germline CDR1 and CDR2: SGHTA and FQGTGA. The V and J ends lost 3 bases and 4 bases, in that order; junction bases with no gene match: 2. There are 13 residues in the CDR3. The CDR3 loop reads CASSFTGGETQYF. Here the CDR3 DNA reads TGTGCCAGCAGCTTTACGGGAGGAGAGACCCAGTACTTC. The full variable domain, its missing parts supplied by reference TRBV7-3 and TRBJ2-5, is GAGVSQTPSNKVTEKGKYVELRCDPISGHTALYWYRQSLGQGPEFLIYFQGTGAADDSGLPNDRFFAVRPEGSVSTLKIQRTERGDSAVYLCASSFTGGETQYFGPGTRLLVL.

The chain has TRBV6-5 and TRBJ2-1, with 11 bases matching TRBD2. Germline V gives CDR1 MNHEY, CDR2 SVGAGI. The CDR3 length is 15 residues. The J segment lost 6 bases and the V segment lost 6 bases, leaving 7 bases of the junction unmatched. This chain's CDR3 is CASSLLAGGVNEQFF. The CDR3 bases are TGTGCCAGCAGCCTCCTAGCGGGAGGTGTCAATGAGCAGTTCTTC.

The chain is built from TRBV6-5 and TRBJ1-2, with a weak D call TRBD1 (6 bases). Trimming removed 10 bases from V and 4 bases from J, with 16 bases in between. Germline CDR1 and CDR2: MNHEY and SVGAGI. CDR3 length: 13 residues. CDR3 region: CATGRDILYGYTF. The CDR3 DNA is TGTGCCACCGGAAGGGACATTCTCTATGGCTACACCTTC.

The J gene is TRBJ2-3, the V gene TRBV11-3; 9 positions agree with TRBD1. The germline CDR1 and CDR2 sequences are SGHNT and YENEEA. J gave up 8 bases and V 4 bases, and 7 bases lay outside the gene matches. The CDR3 runs to 14 residues. CDR3 bases: TGTGCCAGCAGCTCCCGGACAGGGGCTTCTACGCAGTATTTT. Amino acid sequence: CASSSRTGASTQYF.

The V and J genes are TRBV19 and TRBJ2-7; 7 bases line up with TRBD1. The CDR3 contains 17 residues. V shed 2 bases and J 2 bases; nucleotides not matched to a gene: 12. Germline V gives CDR1 LNHDA, CDR2 SQIVND (reference sequence). The chain's CDR3 is CASSISGDRLKPYEQYF. The CDR3 bases are TGTGCCAGTAGTATATCAGGGGACAGATTAAAACCCTACGAGCAGTACTTC.

The DNA of the CDR3 is TGTGCCAGCAGCCCGATAGTCCTCACCGGGGAGCTGTTTTTT. This codes for CASSPIVLTGELFF. The chain couples TRBV9 to TRBJ2-2, with D hard to call. There are 14 residues in the CDR3. With 4 bases removed from V and 4 bases from J, the gap between germline ends came to 11 bases. Germline CDR1 SGDLS, CDR2 YYNGEE.

This clone was observed a handful of times. The chain's CDR3 is CASSPSWQHSNQPQHF. The DNA of the CDR3 is TGTGCCAGCAGCCCCAGCTGGCAGCATAGCAATCAGCCCCAGCATTTT. The rearrangement joins TRBV7-2 to TRBJ1-5, with unresolved D. This CDR3 contains 16 residues. Germline CDR1 reads SGHTA; CDR2 reads FQGNSA. The V end was cut by 5 bases, the J end by 0 bases, with 14 bases between.

The chain couples TRBV9 to TRBJ2-3; TRBD1 aligns across 8 bases. This CDR3 is 14 amino acids long. Germline lookup yields CDR1 SGDLS and CDR2 YYNGEE. V was pared by 4 bases and J by 1 base, with 2 bases of the junction left unmatched. This chain's CDR3 is CASSPGQGTDTQYF. The CDR3 DNA reads as TGTGCCAGCAGCCCGGGACAGGGCACAGATACGCAGTATTTT.

The CDR3 region has the DNA TGTGCCAGCAGCCCTGGCGGGACAGCGAACACTGAAGCTTTCTTT. This sequence encodes CASSPGGTANTEAFF. The chain joins TRBV6-2 or TRBV6-3 to TRBJ1-1, with 7 bases matching TRBD1. There are 15 residues in the CDR3. Trimming at V came to 6 bases and at J to 1 base, leaving 8 bases not matched to a gene. Germline V lookup: CDR1 MNHEY, CDR2 SVGEGT.

The V gene is TRBV27, the J gene TRBJ1-4; D gene ambiguous. The CDR3 contains 13 residues. V was clipped by 5 bases and J by 6 bases, with 10 bases between them. Germline V gives CDR1 MNHEY, CDR2 SMNVEV (reference sequence). CDR3 region: CASSRLSDEKLFF. The CDR3 coding sequence is TGTGCCAGCAGTCGCCTGAGCGATGAAAAACTGTTTTTT.

The genes are TRBV4-2 and TRBJ1-2; no clear D. The V end was cut by 0 bases, the J end by 3 bases, with 8 bases between. The CDR3 contains 14 residues. Germline lookup yields CDR1 LGHNA and CDR2 YNFKEQ. As DNA, the CDR3 is TGTGCCAGCAGCCAAGATGGGGTAGACTATGGCTACACCTTC. Translation gives CASSQDGVDYGYTF.

The CDR3 DNA follows: TGTGCCAGCAGCTTAAAAAATAGGGGTAGAGGATATCGTTCACCCCTCCACTTT. Translating it yields CASSLKNRGRGYRSPLHF. This rearrangement joins TRBV7-3 to TRBJ1-6, with D possibly being TRBD1 (5 bases). The CDR3 runs 18 residues. With 1 base removed from V and 9 bases from J, the gap between germline ends came to 22 bases. Per the germline V gene, CDR1 is SGHTA and CDR2 is FQGTGA.

This chain uses TRBV18 with TRBJ2-5; 11 nucleotides align to TRBD1. V shed 6 bases, J shed 3 bases, and the junction held 9 bases outside the gene matches. In germline, CDR1 is KGHSH, CDR2 LQKENI. CDR3 size: 16 residues. DNA for the CDR3: TGTGCCAGCTCCCCGACCGGGACAGGGGGAAAAGAGACCCAGTACTTC. Amino acid sequence: CASSPTGTGGKETQYF.

The chain employs TRBV7-9 and TRBJ1-5, with TRBD1 matching 7 bases. Germline V gene data show CDR1 as SEHNR and CDR2 as FQNEAQ (reference sequence). This CDR3 contains 14 residues. With 7 bases clipped from V and 5 bases from J, the junction kept 8 bases outside the gene matches. CDR3 DNA: TGTGCCAGCACCACAGGGGTTGGCGATCAGCCCCAGCATTTT. This gives the protein CASTTGVGDQPQHF.

The rearrangement joins TRBV7-9 to TRBJ1-2, with 7 bases aligning to TRBD1. This CDR3 spans 13 amino acids. Looked up from germline, CDR1 is SEHNR and CDR2 is FQNEAQ (reference sequence). Trimming at V came to 2 bases and at J to 7 bases, leaving 4 bases not matched to a gene. The CDR3 coding sequence is TGTGCCAGCAGCTTAAATAGACAGGGTGGCTACACCTTC. Translated, it gives CASSLNRQGGYTF.